Following are 12 T cell receptor beta chains from one sample sequenced in a study of breast tumors, draining lymph nodes, adjacent tissues. TCRdb re-derived calls from the multiplex PCR reads in MiXCR, one entry per CDR3 protein. The sample shows about 230,000 distinct CDR3 sequences, roughly 32% of them seen only once. The lymph nodes were axillary draining lymph nodes from breast cancer patients. Sequencing was carried out using axillary lymph node tissue. Receptors were obtained from a female donor with breast cancer. Some clones in this sample may be carry-over from other donors' samples.

This clonotype was seen repeatedly, ten times or more. The rearrangement uses TRBV6-5 and TRBJ2-6, with 12 positions matching TRBD2. The germline V gene encodes CDR1 MNHEY and CDR2 SVGAGI. This CDR3 is built from 18 residues. V lost 3 bases, J lost 0 bases, and 3 bases stayed unmatched. For the CDR3, the DNA is TGTGCCAGCAGTTATACTAGCGGGAGGCACTCTGGGGCCAACGTCCTGACTTTC. Translation: CASSYTSGRHSGANVLTF.

This clonotype occurred many times. CDR3 sequence (DNA): TGCAGCGTTGTGGGGCTGGGTGAGACCCAGTACTTC. Its translation: CSVVGLGETQYF. The chain carries TRBV29-1 and TRBJ2-5; weak D call: TRBD1 (5 bases). The CDR3 is 12 amino acids. V lost 4 bases to trimming and J lost 5 bases, with 11 bases between them. CDR1 and CDR2 (germline): SQVTM, ANQGSEA. Based on the CDR3 plus reference TRBV29-1 and TRBJ2-5, the full variable domain is SAVISQKPSRDICQRGTSLTIQCQVDSQVTMMFWYRQQPGQSLTLIATANQGSEATYESGFVIDKFPISRPNLTFSTLTVSNMSPEDSSIYLCSVVGLGETQYFGPGTRLLVL.

This clonotype was counted ten times or more. The chain has TRBV5-1 and TRBJ2-3, with 7 bases matching TRBD2. Germline V gene sequence: CDR1 SGHRS, CDR2 YFSETQ. The CDR3 covers 14 residues. V lost 7 bases and J lost 2; bases outside the gene matches: 7. CDR3 region: CASRGEGFTDTQYF. In DNA, the CDR3 is TGCGCCAGCCGGGGGGAGGGGTTCACAGATACGCAGTATTTT.

Many counts were recorded for this clonotype. This chain links TRBV2 with TRBJ1-6, with 8 positions matching TRBD1. V lost 6 bases, J lost 7 bases, and 11 bases stayed unmatched. Germline loops: CDR1 SNHLY, CDR2 FYNNEI. This CDR3 contains 16 residues. CDR3 bases: TGTGCCAGCAGCCTCATAGGACAGGGACAGAATTCACCCCTCCACTTT. This encodes CASSLIGQGQNSPLHF. Complete variable domain (other parts from reference TRBV2 and TRBJ1-6): EPEVTQTPSHQVTQMGQEVILRCVPISNHLYFYWYRQILGQKVEFLVSFYNNEISEKSEIFDDQFSVERPDGSNFTLKIRSTKLEDSAMYFCASSLIGQGQNSPLHFGNGTRLTVT.

This clonotype appeared many times. The rearrangement links TRBV11-2 to TRBJ2-1; 7 bases are a match to TRBD1. This CDR3 has 16 residues. From germline, CDR1 is SGHAT and CDR2 FQNNGV. Germline trimming cut 4 bases from V and 3 bases from J; bases unmatched to any gene: 9. CDR3 loop: CASSSLPRQGYNEQFF. DNA for the CDR3: TGTGCCAGCAGCTCACTGCCCAGACAGGGCTACAATGAGCAGTTCTTC.

This clonotype was counted ten times or more. The chain carries TRBV10-3 and TRBJ2-1; 10 nucleotides align to TRBD1. The V segment lost 8 bases and the J segment 8 bases; nucleotides outside the gene matches: 12. The CDR3 is 15 residues long. The V gene's germline CDR1 is ENHRY and CDR2 SYGVKD. CDR3 in DNA: TGTGCCATCTCAGAATCCGGGACAGGGGACCATGAGCAGTTCTTC. Amino acid sequence: CAISESGTGDHEQFF.

V usage is TRBV7-2 and J usage is TRBJ1-2, with TRBD1 identical over 7 bases. Per the germline V gene, CDR1 is SGHTA and CDR2 is FQGNSA. Trimming cost V 3 bases and J 5 bases; bases outside gene matches: 9. This CDR3 spans 15 amino acids. CDR3 loop: CASSFSGTEGYGYTF. The CDR3 bases are TGTGCCAGCAGCTTTTCCGGGACAGAAGGGTATGGCTACACCTTC.

This clonotype came up many times. V usage is TRBV19 and J usage is TRBJ2-1, with unresolved D. V lost 3 bases to trimming and J lost 7 bases, with 10 bases between them. Germline-derived CDR1 and CDR2 are LNHDA and SQIVND (reference sequence). The CDR3 is 13 residues long. The DNA of the CDR3 is TGTGCCAGTAGTATGGTCCCGAGGAATGAGCAGTTCTTC. Its protein product is CASSMVPRNEQFF. Supplemented by reference TRBV19 and TRBJ2-1, the full variable domain reads DGGITQSPKYLFRKEGQNVTLSCEQNLNHDAMYWYRQDPGQGLRLIYYSQIVNDFQKGDIAEGYSVSREKKESFPLTVTSAQKNPTAFYLCASSMVPRNEQFFGPGTRLTVL.

The sample holds a few counts of this clonotype. As DNA, the CDR3 is TGTGCCAGCAGTGTAATCCGGGACATCGGAAGGGAGCAGTACTTC. It codes for CASSVIRDIGREQYF. The V call is TRBV6-1, the J call TRBJ2-7, with a possible D match to TRBD1 (6 bases). CDR3 length: 15 amino acids. Germline lookup yields CDR1 MNHNS and CDR2 SASEGT. V was cut by 4 bases and J by 7 bases, with 20 bases left in between.

In DNA, the CDR3 is TGTGCCAGCAGCTTAGGGGGTAGGGGACGGGCGAACACTGAAGCTTTCTTT. Translated: CASSLGGRGRANTEAFF. The V gene is TRBV11-2, the J gene TRBJ1-1; D may be TRBD1 (5 bases). Looked up from germline, CDR1 is SGHAT and CDR2 is FQNNGV. The CDR3 extends over 17 amino acids. The V gene lost 1 base and the J gene lost 1 base, with 16 bases spanning the gap.

In its sample, this clonotype was seen once. This sequence joins TRBV7-6 and TRBJ1-2; TRBD1 aligns across 11 bases. Looked up from germline, CDR1 is SGHVS and CDR2 is FNYEAQ. The length of the CDR3 is 14 residues. With 4 bases clipped from V and 8 bases from J, the junction kept 6 bases outside the gene matches. CDR3 protein: CASSSRTGGDGYTF. The CDR3 DNA is TGTGCCAGCAGCTCGCGGACAGGGGGCGACGGCTACACCTTC.

The chain carries TRBV11-2 and TRBJ2-1; possible D gene TRBD2, 5 bases. Germline V gene lookup returns CDR1 SGHAT and CDR2 FQNNGV. This CDR3 has 18 residues. V lost 5 bases and J lost 2, with 22 bases in between. The CDR3 sequence is CASSVTRLSERAYNEQFF. The CDR3 region has the DNA TGTGCCAGCAGCGTTACACGCCTTAGCGAGAGGGCCTACAATGAGCAGTTCTTC. Using reference TRBV11-2 and TRBJ2-1 for the parts outside the CDR3, the full variable domain is EAGVAQSPRYKIIEKRQSVAFWCNPISGHATLYWYQQILGQGPKLLIQFQNNGVVDDSQLPKDRFSAERLKGVDSTLKIQPAKLEDSAVYLCASSVTRLSERAYNEQFFGPGTRLTVL.